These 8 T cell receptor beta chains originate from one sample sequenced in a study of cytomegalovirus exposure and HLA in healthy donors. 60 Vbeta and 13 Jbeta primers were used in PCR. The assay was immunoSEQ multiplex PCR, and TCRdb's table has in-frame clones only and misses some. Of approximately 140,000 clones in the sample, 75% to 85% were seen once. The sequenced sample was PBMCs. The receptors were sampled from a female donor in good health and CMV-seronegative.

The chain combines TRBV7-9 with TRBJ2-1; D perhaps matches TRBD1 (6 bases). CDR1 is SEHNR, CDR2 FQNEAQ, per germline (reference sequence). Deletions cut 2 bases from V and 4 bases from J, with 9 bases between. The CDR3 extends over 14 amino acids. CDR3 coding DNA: TGTGCCAGCAGCTTAATACAGGGATACAATGAGCAGTTCTTC. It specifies CASSLIQGYNEQFF.

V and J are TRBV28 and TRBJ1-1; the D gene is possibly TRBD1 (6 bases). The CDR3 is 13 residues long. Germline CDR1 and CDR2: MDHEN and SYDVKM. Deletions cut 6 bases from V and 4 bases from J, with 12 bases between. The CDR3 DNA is TGTGCCAGCAGCACCGGACAGCCCACTGAAGCTTTCTTT. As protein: CASSTGQPTEAFF.

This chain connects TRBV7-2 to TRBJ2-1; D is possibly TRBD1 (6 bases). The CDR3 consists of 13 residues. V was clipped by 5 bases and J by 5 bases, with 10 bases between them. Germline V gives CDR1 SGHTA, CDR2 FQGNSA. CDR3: CASSLDRNNEQFF. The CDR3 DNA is TGTGCCAGCAGCCTTGACAGGAACAATGAGCAGTTCTTC.

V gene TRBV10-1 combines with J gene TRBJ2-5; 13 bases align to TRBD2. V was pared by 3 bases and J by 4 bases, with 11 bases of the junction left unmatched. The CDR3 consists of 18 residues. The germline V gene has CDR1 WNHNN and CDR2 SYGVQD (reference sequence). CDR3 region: CASSDHQLAGGPRETQYF. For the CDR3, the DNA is TGCGCCAGCAGTGACCACCAACTAGCGGGAGGGCCACGAGAGACCCAGTACTTC.

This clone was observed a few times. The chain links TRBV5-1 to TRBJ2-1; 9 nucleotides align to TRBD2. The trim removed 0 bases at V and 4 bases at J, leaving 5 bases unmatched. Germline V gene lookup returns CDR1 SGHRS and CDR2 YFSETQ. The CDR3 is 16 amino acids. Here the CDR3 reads CASSLGWTSVYNEQFF. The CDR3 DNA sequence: TGCGCCAGCAGCTTGGGGTGGACTAGCGTTTACAATGAGCAGTTCTTC.

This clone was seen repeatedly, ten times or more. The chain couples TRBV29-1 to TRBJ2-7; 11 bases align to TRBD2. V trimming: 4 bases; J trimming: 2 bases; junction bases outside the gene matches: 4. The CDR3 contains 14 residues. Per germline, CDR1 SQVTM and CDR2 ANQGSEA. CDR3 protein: CSVGGLAAPYEQYF. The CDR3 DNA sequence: TGCAGCGTTGGGGGACTAGCGGCACCCTACGAGCAGTACTTC.

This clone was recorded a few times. The CDR3 loop is CASSSLPRSARDYEQYF. The CDR3 nucleotides read TGTGCCAGCAGTTCCCTCCCTCGATCCGCGAGGGATTACGAGCAGTACTTC. V usage is TRBV7-9 and J usage is TRBJ2-5; perhaps TRBD2 as D (5 bases). The J call may be faulty, since TRBJ2-7 better matches the DNA end. CDR1 is SEHNR, CDR2 FQNEAQ, per germline (reference sequence). The CDR3 has 17 residues.

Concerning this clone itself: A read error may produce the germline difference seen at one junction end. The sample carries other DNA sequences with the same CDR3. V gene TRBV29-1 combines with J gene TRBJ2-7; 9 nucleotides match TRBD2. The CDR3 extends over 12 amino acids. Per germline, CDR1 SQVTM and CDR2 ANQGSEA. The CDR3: CSVRLAADEQYF. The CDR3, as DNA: TGCAGCGTTCGACTAGCGGCCGACGAGCAGTATTTC.